The 32 T cell receptor beta chains presented below share a single source sample, sequenced in a study of post-analysis software for immune sequencing data. The study's findings and limits: In patients, TRBV5-6, TRBV5-1 and TRBV20-1 belonged to roughly 5 TRBV segments found more frequently than in controls.

Tagging with unique molecular identifiers was a feature of the TCR beta cDNA libraries. TCRdb recomputed calls from the PCR reads with MiXCR, one row per CDR3 protein. The data contain about 430,000 distinct CDR3 sequences, over 30% of them seen just once; the ten biggest clones take up approximately 7.1%. The antigens of these receptors remain unknown. The specimen was blood. These receptors originate from a girl aged 2 to 9 with multiple sclerosis.

The genes are TRBV6-1 and TRBJ2-7; no clear D. The tail of the sequence fits TRBJ2-4 better, so the J call may be wrong. Germline CDR1 is MNHNS and CDR2 is SASEGT. CDR3 length: 12 amino acids. CDR3 nucleotide sequence: TGTGCCAGCAGTGAACGTCCCCACATTCAGTACTTC. Its protein is CASSERPHIQYF.

This sequence joins TRBV3-1 and TRBJ2-1, with D perhaps TRBD2 (6 bases). The V and J ends lost 5 bases and 8 bases respectively, with 10 bases between them. Per germline, CDR1 LGHDT and CDR2 YNNKEL (reference sequence). This CDR3 has 12 amino acids. The chain's CDR3 is CASSTTGDEQFF. CDR3 DNA: TGTGCCAGCAGCACCACGGGGGATGAGCAGTTCTTC.

This clonotype was detected only a few times. V gene TRBV7-3 combines with J gene TRBJ2-1, with D perhaps TRBD2 (5 bases). The CDR3 totals 15 residues. V shed 1 base and J shed 4 bases, with 11 bases lying between them. Germline CDR1 is SGHTA and CDR2 is FQGTGA. The CDR3 DNA is TGTGCCAGCAGCTTAAGGCCTAGCCTTTACAATGAGCAGTTCTTC. It codes for CASSLRPSLYNEQFF.

This clonotype has more than one count but fewer than ten. The chain employs TRBV5-1 and TRBJ1-2, with D tentatively TRBD1 (5 bases). Germline CDR1 SGHRS, CDR2 YFSETQ. Trimming stripped 2 bases from V and 3 bases from J, with 14 bases between. The CDR3 sequence is 15 residues long. CDR3 nucleotides: TGCGCCAGCAGCTTCTTAGGGGAACTCGACTATGGCTACACCTTC. Translated, it gives CASSFLGELDYGYTF. Looking up the rest from reference TRBV5-1 and TRBJ1-2 gives the full variable domain: KAGVTQTPRYLIKTRGQQVTLSCSPISGHRSVSWYQQTPGQGLQFLFEYFSETQRNKGNFPGRFSGRQFSNSRSEMNVSTLELGDSALYLCASSFLGELDYGYTFGSGTRLTVV.

This clonotype came up a few times. V gene TRBV20-1 combines with J gene TRBJ2-5; 11 nucleotides agree with TRBD2. The V gene end was trimmed by 1 base and the J gene end by 5 bases; junction bases not matched to a gene: 9. The CDR3 is 16 amino acids. Germline V gene lookup returns CDR1 DFQATT and CDR2 SNEGSKA (reference sequence). The CDR3 DNA is TGCAGTGCTAGAGCTCTCCTAGCGGGGGGCGTCGAGACCCAGTACTTC. Protein product: CSARALLAGGVETQYF.

This clonotype came up a few times. V gene TRBV29-1 combines with J gene TRBJ1-2, with 10 bases lining up with TRBD1. The J segment lost 2 bases and the V segment lost 4 bases, leaving 13 bases of the junction unmatched. Germline lookup yields CDR1 SQVTM and CDR2 ANQGSEA. The CDR3 totals 17 residues. The CDR3: CSVASGRTGGMNYGYTF. CDR3 sequence (DNA): TGCAGCGTTGCCTCCGGGAGGACAGGGGGTATGAACTATGGCTACACCTTC.

This clonotype occurred a few times. This chain uses TRBV29-1 with TRBJ2-3, with D perhaps matching TRBD1 or TRBD2 (6 bases each). The V end was cut by 6 bases, the J end by 4 bases, with 11 bases between. CDR3 length: 12 amino acids. Looked up from germline, CDR1 is SQVTM and CDR2 is ANQGSEA. The CDR3 reads CSVHRDSDTQYF. As DNA, the CDR3 is TGCAGCGTCCACAGGGACTCAGATACGCAGTATTTT.

The V gene is TRBV27, the J gene TRBJ1-1; no clear D. CDR1 is MNHEY and CDR2 is SMNVEV in the germline V gene (reference sequence). The CDR3 covers 13 residues. V gave up 5 bases and J gave up 3 bases, with 10 bases separating them. The CDR3 is CASSIGPDTEAFF. In DNA form, the CDR3 reads TGTGCCAGCAGTATCGGACCGGACACTGAAGCTTTCTTT.

This clonotype has only a few counts. The V gene is TRBV3-1, the J gene TRBJ2-7; D ambiguous. Trimming removed 0 bases from V and 5 bases from J, with 5 bases in between. The V gene's germline CDR1 is LGHDT and CDR2 YNNKEL (reference sequence). CDR3 length: 12 amino acids. The CDR3 region is CASSQEGHEQYF. The CDR3 DNA follows: TGTGCCAGCAGCCAAGAAGGACACGAGCAGTACTTC.

The gene calls are TRBV11-2 and TRBJ2-5; D is possibly TRBD2 (5 bases). Germline values: CDR1 SGHAT, CDR2 FQNNGV. The CDR3 is 17 amino acids. Trimming pared 5 bases from V and 7 bases from J, leaving 26 bases between. CDR3 region: CASSEGAVRVVGWTQYF. The CDR3 DNA sequence: TGTGCCAGCAGCGAAGGAGCGGTGAGAGTAGTGGGATGGACCCAGTACTTC.

This clonotype was seen more than once but under ten times. This chain connects TRBV3-1 to TRBJ2-1; 10 nucleotides agree with TRBD2. The CDR3 has 14 amino acids. V lost 4 bases and J lost 15; bases outside the gene matches: 12. In germline, CDR1 is LGHDT, CDR2 YNNKEL (reference sequence). The CDR3 coding sequence is TGTGCCAGCAGCCCTCGGGAACTAGCGGGAACTTGGTTCTTC. This translates into CASSPRELAGTWFF.

This clonotype has only a few counts. This rearrangement joins TRBV12-3 or TRBV12-4 to TRBJ1-2, with D unresolved. The CDR3 covers 12 residues. Trimming removed 3 bases at V and 3 bases at J, with 5 bases between. Here the CDR3 DNA reads TGTGCCAGCAGTTTTTCTGACTATGGCTACACCTTC. Its protein is CASSFSDYGYTF.

This clonotype was observed a few times. The gene calls are TRBV20-1 and TRBJ1-5; D is ambiguous. Germline CDR1 and CDR2: DFQATT and SNEGSKA (reference sequence). The CDR3 spans 13 residues. Trimming cost V 6 bases and J 1 base, with 10 bases left between them. The CDR3 loop is CSAVAQSNQPQHF. The CDR3 coding sequence is TGCAGTGCCGTAGCACAAAGCAATCAGCCCCAGCATTTT.

The table lists this clonotype with a few counts. CDR3: CASSLDAPGLHYEQYF. The CDR3 nucleotides read TGCGCCAGCAGCTTGGATGCACCCGGGCTTCACTACGAGCAGTACTTC. The rearrangement links TRBV5-1 to TRBJ2-4, with unresolved D. The DNA end is more similar to TRBJ2-7, so the J call may be wrong. The germline V gene encodes CDR1 SGHRS and CDR2 YFSETQ. The length of the CDR3 is 16 residues.

This clonotype was seen just once. This chain joins TRBV7-2 and TRBJ2-2, with 11 bases fitting TRBD2. The CDR3 runs to 15 residues. Germline CDR1 SGHTA, CDR2 FQGNSA. The trim removed 5 bases at V and 4 bases at J, leaving 3 bases unmatched. This CDR3 reads CASSRGLAATGELFF. The CDR3 DNA reads TGTGCCAGCAGCAGGGGACTAGCGGCCACCGGGGAGCTGTTTTTT.

The table lists this clonotype with a few counts. The chain couples TRBV20-1 to TRBJ2-1; 15 bases are shared with TRBD2. V was pared by 1 base and J by 6 bases, with 1 base of the junction left unmatched. The CDR3 sequence is 15 residues long. CDR1 is DFQATT, CDR2 SNEGSKA, per germline (reference sequence). CDR3 DNA sequence: TGCAGTGCTAGAGGGACTAGCGGGAGGGTCAATGAGCAGTTCTTC. Protein sequence: CSARGTSGRVNEQFF.

There are a few counts of this clonotype. CDR3: CASRTPGTDYGYTF. The CDR3 nucleotides read TGTGCCAGCAGGACCCCCGGGACAGACTATGGCTACACCTTC. The V call is TRBV28, the J call TRBJ1-2, with 7 bases lining up with TRBD1. The CDR3 sequence is 14 residues long. Germline V CDR1 and CDR2: MDHEN, SYDVKM. The J segment lost 3 bases and the V segment lost 6 bases, leaving 7 bases of the junction unmatched.

This chain uses TRBV27 with TRBJ2-7; the D is unclear. Trimming pared 6 bases from V and 0 bases from J, leaving 15 bases between. CDR1 MNHEY and CDR2 SMNVEV come from the germline V gene (reference sequence). CDR3 size: 15 residues. The DNA of the CDR3 is TGTGCCAGCAGCCCCGACACGTTTAGCTCCTACGAGCAGTACTTC. Amino acids: CASSPDTFSSYEQYF.

J is TRBJ1-2 and V is TRBV20-1; no clear D gene. CDR1 DFQATT and CDR2 SNEGSKA come from the germline V gene (reference sequence). V lost 5 bases to trimming and J lost 5 bases, with 9 bases between them. This CDR3 contains 11 residues. The chain's CDR3 is CSASEGYGYTF. Here the CDR3 DNA reads TGCAGTGCTTCAGAAGGGTATGGCTACACCTTC.

The chain combines TRBV28 with TRBJ2-4, with D possibly TRBD1 on 6 matching bases. Germline lookup yields CDR1 MDHEN and CDR2 SYDVKM. The CDR3 consists of 15 residues. Trimming pared 5 bases from V and 6 bases from J, leaving 17 bases between. The CDR3 here is CASSRLQGFLNIQYF. In nucleotides, the CDR3 is TGTGCCAGCAGTCGACTACAGGGTTTTTTAAACATTCAGTACTTC. Full variable domain (outside the CDR3, taken from reference TRBV28 and TRBJ2-4): DVKVTQSSRYLVKRTGEKVFLECVQDMDHENMFWYRQDPGLGLRLIYFSYDVKMKEKGDIPEGYSVSREKKERFSLILESASTNQTSMYLCASSRLQGFLNIQYFGAGTRLSVL.

The J gene is TRBJ1-5, the V gene TRBV15, with D possibly being TRBD1 (6 bases). V was trimmed by 7 bases and J by 4 bases, leaving 17 bases between them. The CDR3 runs to 15 residues. Germline assignment: CDR1 LNHNV and CDR2 YYDKDF (reference sequence). CDR3 residues: CATTWGQGLNQPQHF. In DNA form, the CDR3 reads TGTGCCACCACGTGGGGTCAGGGGTTAAATCAGCCCCAGCATTTT.

The genes are TRBV20-1 and TRBJ2-3; perhaps TRBD2 as D (6 bases). Germline V CDR1 and CDR2: DFQATT, SNEGSKA (reference sequence). The CDR3 has 12 amino acids. Between the trimmed V and J ends, which lost 3 bases and 4 bases, there was a span of 8 bases. The CDR3 region has the DNA TGCAGTGCTAGCGGGAGCTCAGATACGCAGTATTTT. It specifies CSASGSSDTQYF.

The chain employs TRBV20-1 and TRBJ1-2; the match to TRBD1 covers 7 bases. Germline V CDR1 and CDR2: DFQATT, SNEGSKA (reference sequence). This CDR3 is built from 15 residues. J was trimmed by 4 bases and V by 3 bases; bases with no gene match: 11. The CDR3 is CSARDIQGRVYGYTF. CDR3 in DNA: TGCAGTGCTAGGGATATACAGGGGAGAGTCTATGGCTACACCTTC.

The chain couples TRBV5-6 to TRBJ2-5; possibly TRBD1 for D (6 bases). Germline V gene sequence: CDR1 SGHDT, CDR2 YYEEEE. The CDR3 consists of 13 residues. V lost 0 bases to trimming and J lost 4 bases, with 7 bases between them. CDR3 amino acids: CASSLGTVETQYF. The CDR3 DNA reads as TGTGCCAGCAGCTTGGGGACAGTAGAGACCCAGTACTTC.

This chain uses TRBV6-5 with TRBJ2-5; D remains unclear. With 2 bases removed from V and 1 base from J, the gap between germline ends came to 5 bases. The CDR3 is made up of 13 amino acids. The germline V gene has CDR1 MNHEY and CDR2 SVGAGI. This CDR3 is CASSYGIQETQYF. Here the CDR3 DNA reads TGTGCCAGCAGTTACGGGATCCAAGAGACCCAGTACTTC.

The V and J genes are TRBV12-3 or TRBV12-4 and TRBJ2-2; 7 positions match TRBD1. The CDR3 runs 14 residues. V gave up 8 bases and J gave up 6 bases; unmatched junction bases: 9. CDR3 in DNA: TGTGCCAGCTTGGGACAGTGGATGGCCGGGGAGCTGTTTTTT. Its translation: CASLGQWMAGELFF.

The chain combines TRBV12-3 or TRBV12-4 with TRBJ2-2, with 11 bases matching TRBD2. After removal of 7 bases from V and 8 bases from J, the junction contained 3 bases not matched to a gene. CDR3 length: 13 residues. This CDR3 is CASTRTSGGELFF. DNA for the CDR3: TGTGCCAGCACCCGGACTAGCGGGGGGGAGCTGTTTTTT.

A few counts support this clonotype. The chain combines TRBV29-1 with TRBJ2-7, with 7 bases identical to TRBD2. V shed 4 bases and J 1 base; nucleotides not matched to a gene: 10. The CDR3 spans 15 residues. In germline, CDR1 is SQVTM, CDR2 ANQGSEA. CDR3 sequence (DNA): TGCAGCGTTGGACACTGGGAGGGCAGTTCCTACGAGCAGTACTTC. This sequence encodes CSVGHWEGSSYEQYF.

The V and J genes are TRBV29-1 and TRBJ2-7; 8 bases match TRBD1. After removal of 0 bases from V and 3 bases from J, the junction contained 10 bases not matched to a gene. CDR3 length equals 16 residues. Germline V gene lookup returns CDR1 SQVTM and CDR2 ANQGSEA. Here the CDR3 reads CSVEDARQGRDYEQYF. CDR3 sequence (DNA): TGCAGCGTTGAAGATGCCCGACAGGGGAGAGACTACGAGCAGTACTTC.

This rearrangement joins TRBV29-1 to TRBJ2-7; 10 bases map to TRBD2. With 7 bases clipped from V and 2 bases from J, the junction kept 8 bases outside the gene matches. CDR1 is SQVTM, CDR2 ANQGSEA, per germline. This CDR3 is built from 14 residues. In DNA, the CDR3 is TGCAGCGCCGAAACTAGCGGGACGACCTACGAGCAGTACTTC. Translating gives CSAETSGTTYEQYF.

This chain links TRBV7-2 with TRBJ2-1, with D unresolved. CDR3 length: 15 residues. CDR1 SGHTA and CDR2 FQGNSA come from the germline V gene. Trimming left V 5 bases short and J 1 base short, with 12 bases between. The CDR3 nucleotides are TGTGCCAGCAGCCGCCGCGGCTTTTCCTACAATGAGCAGTTCTTC. It specifies CASSRRGFSYNEQFF.

This clonotype was seen a few times. Written as DNA, the CDR3 is TGTGCCAGCAGCTTTGGGGGGTTGTACGAGCAGTACTTC. As protein: CASSFGGLYEQYF. The chain carries TRBV7-2 and TRBJ2-7; weak D call: TRBD2 (6 bases). The V gene's germline CDR1 is SGHTA and CDR2 FQGNSA. This CDR3 is 13 amino acids long. Trimming cost V 3 bases and J 4 bases, with 10 bases left between them.